This TCR beta chain appears in the sequencing data of a study of Graves' ophthalmopathy and Graves' hyperthyroidism. Trimming removed 9 bases from V and 3 bases from J, with 11 bases in between. The germline V gene encodes CDR1 MNHNS and CDR2 SASEGT. The CDR3 runs to 13 residues. Researchers took RNA transcripts and amplified TCR beta CDR3 regions from them. In the first round, RT-PCR was carried out with HTBI primers, and a multiplex PCR formed the second round. TCRdb ran MiXCR on the multiplex PCR reads and lists one entry per CDR3 protein. This sample yields 350,000 to 400,000 distinct CDR3 sequences, of which around 20% are seen a single time; 1.6% belongs to the top ten. Thyroid ultrasound, orbital computed tomography, TRAb, serum thyroxine and clinical symptoms formed the basis of diagnosis. This clonotype appeared many times.

This TCR came from a woman aged 18-29 years with Graves' ophthalmopathy. V usage is TRBV6-1 and J usage is TRBJ2-2; D gene ambiguous. Source material: peripheral blood. Here the CDR3 reads CASKPGYTGELFF. The CDR3 DNA reads TGTGCCAGTAAGCCAGGTTACACCGGGGAGCTGTTTTTT.